The clone carrying this TCR beta chain was recorded a few times. Its antigen is undetermined. The data were obtained in a study of identical twins. Study-wide results and caveats: The study found excess low generation probability among twin-shared out-of-frame alpha sequences.

A universal primer site was incorporated via template switching, and the cDNA contained unique molecular identifiers. MiXCR, run by TCRdb on the 5' RACE reads, gives a single entry per CDR3 protein. The profile shows 450,000 or so distinct CDR3 sequences, approximately 25% of them singletons. The same data also went into a second study, on T cells expressing NK-cell markers. That work states: Among a few donors, these clonotypes also ranked first in the CD3+CD56-NKG2C+ fraction.

What was sequenced was CD4+ T cells sorted from blood. The sequence was obtained from a young woman in good health.

As DNA, the CDR3 is TGCGCCAGCTCAGCCGTTCGGAATTCACCCCTCCACTTT. Translation gives CASSAVRNSPLHF. The J gene is TRBJ1-6, the V gene TRBV5-1; unclear D gene. Trimming stripped 7 bases from V and 7 bases from J, with 12 bases between. Germline lookup yields CDR1 SGHRS and CDR2 YFSETQ. The CDR3 is made up of 13 amino acids.